A selection of T cell receptor beta chains follows, all from one sample in a study of cytomegalovirus exposure and HLA in healthy donors. Sequencing was performed with immunoSEQ multiplex PCR; in TCRdb, only in-frame clones are kept and a portion is missing. The table includes some 180,000 clones, roughly 82% detected once. The sample comprised PBMCs. The receptors stem from a man aged 35 to 55 in good health and CMV-seronegative. The CDR3 runs from the conserved cysteine through the conserved F or W. A D gene is named only where the DNA matches it firmly.

v_call	d_call	j_call	cdr3_nt	cdr3_aa
TRBV18	-	TRBJ2-5	TGTGCCAGCTCACCGGTGGGGACTGGGGAGACCCAGTACTTC	CASSPVGTGETQYF
TRBV28	TRBD1	TRBJ2-7	TGTGCCAGCAGGAGGGGGGACAGGGGAAGCTACGAGCAGTACTTC	CASRRGDRGSYEQYF
TRBV18	-	TRBJ2-1	TGTGCCAGCTCACTGCAGGATGGTGATGAGCAGTTCTTC	CASSLQDGDEQFF
TRBV4-3	-	TRBJ1-1	TGCGCCAGCAGCCAAGATTGGCGACAGACGAACACTGAAGCTTTCTTT	CASSQDWRQTNTEAFF
TRBV15	TRBD2	TRBJ2-4	TGTGCCACCAGCAGATTAGCGGGAGAGAGTGGGTCCAAAAACATTCAGTACTTC	CATSRLAGESGSKNIQYF
TRBV27	-	TRBJ2-5	TGTGCCAGCCGGGGACACCTCCAAGAGACCCAGTACTTC	CASRGHLQETQYF
TRBV29-1	TRBD1	TRBJ1-4	TGCAGCGTTCAGGGACAGCTTAATGAAAAACTGTTTTTT	CSVQGQLNEKLFF
TRBV4-3	TRBD1	TRBJ2-7	TGCGCCAGCATAATGACAGGGGGCTACGAGCAGTACTTC	CASIMTGGYEQYF
TRBV6-5	-	TRBJ1-2	TGTGCCAGCAGCCCGGGAGGAAACTATGGCTACACCTTC	CASSPGGNYGYTF
TRBV28	-	TRBJ1-6	TGTGCCAGCAGTTTAGGGTGGGGAGCCTATAATTCACCCCTCCACTTT	CASSLGWGAYNSPLHF
TRBV5-1	TRBD2	TRBJ2-2	TGCGCCAGCAGCCCGACTAGCGGGGGGATCACCGGGGAGCTGTTTTTT	CASSPTSGGITGELFF
TRBV6-1	TRBD1	TRBJ1-1	TGTGCCAGCAGTGATCAGGGGGCCATGAACACTGAAGCTTTCTTT	CASSDQGAMNTEAFF
TRBV6-5	-	TRBJ2-5	TGTGCCAGCAGCCGGGTCCAGGGGATGGAGACCCAGTACTTC	CASSRVQGMETQYF
TRBV5-1	TRBD2	TRBJ2-1	TGCGCCAGCAGCCGGGCTCGCGGGGGTTACAATGAGCAGTTCTTC	CASSRARGGYNEQFF
TRBV20-1	TRBD2	TRBJ2-5	TGCAGTGCTGGTGGGACTAGTTCCCAGTACTTC	CSAGGTSSQYF
TRBV5-6	-	TRBJ1-6	TGTGCCAGCAGCTCGACGCAGGGTTATAATTCACCCCTCCACTTT	CASSSTQGYNSPLHF